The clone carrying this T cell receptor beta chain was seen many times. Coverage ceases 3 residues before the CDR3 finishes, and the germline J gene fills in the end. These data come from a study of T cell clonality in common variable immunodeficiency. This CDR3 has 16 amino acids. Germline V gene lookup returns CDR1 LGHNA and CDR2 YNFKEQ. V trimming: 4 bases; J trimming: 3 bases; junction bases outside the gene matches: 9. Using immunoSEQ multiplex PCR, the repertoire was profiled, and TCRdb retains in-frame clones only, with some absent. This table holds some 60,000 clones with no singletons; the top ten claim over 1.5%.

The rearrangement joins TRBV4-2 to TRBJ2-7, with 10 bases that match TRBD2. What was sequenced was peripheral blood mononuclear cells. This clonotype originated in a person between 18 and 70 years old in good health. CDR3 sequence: CASSLGAGLADYEQYF. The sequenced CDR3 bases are TGTGCCAGCAGCCTGGGTGCAGGACTAGCGGACTACGAG.